The 9 T cell receptor beta chains given below trace back to one sample, sequenced in a study of T-cell memory formation after mild COVID-19. TCRdb passed the 5' RACE reads through MiXCR, listing each CDR3 protein once. The sample yields around 310,000 distinct CDR3 sequences, roughly 15% seen once. Sequencing was performed on PBMCs or a T cell subset sorted from them (not recorded which). The receptors shown here come from a man aged 18 to 35 who had mild COVID-19 (a few samples of this study predate the infection). Cell type and time point are not known.

Only a few counts were recorded for this clonotype. The chain recombines TRBV24-1 with TRBJ2-7; D is unresolved. Germline CDR1 and CDR2: KGHDR and SFDVKD. Deletions cut 9 bases from V and 7 bases from J, with 9 bases between. The CDR3 contains 10 residues. The CDR3 DNA reads as TGTGCCACCCCATTAGGGGAGCAGTACGTC. It translates to CATPLGEQYV.

This clonotype was seen more than once but under ten times. The chain joins TRBV28 to TRBJ1-2; no clear D. The CDR3 contains 13 residues. Germline CDR1 and CDR2: MDHEN and SYDVKM. The V gene lost 11 bases and the J gene lost 2 bases, with 15 bases spanning the gap. The CDR3 loop is CAGRDLGNYGYTF. CDR3 coding DNA: TGTGCCGGCCGCGATTTGGGCAACTATGGCTACACCTTC.

This clonotype was picked up many times. J is TRBJ1-1 and V is TRBV4-1, with 8 nucleotides matching TRBD1. Germline V gene data show CDR1 as MGHRA and CDR2 as YSYEKL. The CDR3 covers 16 residues. V was pared by 1 base and J by 8 bases, with 12 bases of the junction left unmatched. The chain's CDR3 is CASSQGFPQGAVEAFF. In nucleotides, the CDR3 is TGCGCCAGCAGCCAAGGGTTCCCGCAGGGGGCGGTCGAAGCTTTCTTT.

This clonotype has more than one count but fewer than ten. The chain combines TRBV15 with TRBJ2-5, with TRBD2 as a possible D gene (6 bases). Deletions cut 6 bases from V and 5 bases from J, with 10 bases between. This CDR3 has 12 residues. Germline V CDR1 and CDR2: LNHNV, YYDKDF (reference sequence). CDR3 in DNA: TGTGCCACCAGGGGGGGTGGGGAGACCCAGTACTTC. Amino acids: CATRGGGETQYF.

This clonotype occurred a few times. The chain recombines TRBV25-1 with TRBJ2-1; D is unclear. V shed 10 bases and J shed 4 bases, with 8 bases lying between them. CDR1 is MGHDK, CDR2 SYGVNS, per germline. The CDR3 consists of 11 residues. The CDR3 DNA sequence: TGTGCCACCTTGGGGTACAATGAGCAGTTCTTC. It codes for CATLGYNEQFF.

This clonotype was counted ten times or more. This sequence joins TRBV7-3 and TRBJ2-2; D might be TRBD2 (6 bases). CDR3 length: 15 amino acids. The germline gives CDR1 SGHTA, CDR2 FQGTGA. Trimming cost V 5 bases and J 0 bases, with 10 bases left between them. This chain's CDR3 is CASSRDSANTGELFF. Here the CDR3 DNA reads TGTGCCAGCAGCCGGGACTCAGCGAACACCGGGGAGCTGTTTTTT.

This clonotype was recorded a few times. The V and J genes are TRBV29-1 and TRBJ2-1, with 9 bases aligning to TRBD2. There are 13 residues in the CDR3. Unmatched junction bases numbered 1, after V lost 4 bases and J lost 3 bases. Looked up from germline, CDR1 is SQVTM and CDR2 is ANQGSEA. CDR3 sequence (DNA): TGCAGCGTTGTGACTAGCGGCTACAATGAGCAGTTCTTC. This translates into CSVVTSGYNEQFF.

This clonotype was recorded a few times. This rearrangement joins TRBV27 to TRBJ2-7; D is possibly TRBD1 (5 bases). With 3 bases removed from V and 2 bases from J, the gap between germline ends came to 11 bases. CDR3 size: 14 residues. CDR1 is MNHEY, CDR2 SMNVEV, per germline (reference sequence). The CDR3 bases are TGTGCCAGCAGTTTGAAAGACAGACCCTACGAGCAGTACGTC. As protein: CASSLKDRPYEQYV.

This clonotype turned up a few times. The chain combines TRBV6-4 with TRBJ2-5; TRBD1 is a possible D gene (5 bases). V gave up 6 bases and J gave up 4 bases, with 21 bases separating them. This CDR3 contains 16 residues. Germline CDR1 is MRHNA and CDR2 is SNTAGT. CDR3 bases: TGTGCCAGCAGACCACACCCCAGGGAATTACGAGAGACCCAGTACTTC. Its protein is CASRPHPRELRETQYF.